Below, 25 T cell receptor beta chains from the same sample are listed, as sequenced in a study of blood T cell repertoires in COVID-19 (TCRdb year 2020). The library was made by the immunoSEQ multiplex PCR assay. TCRdb stores this immuneACCESS table with in-frame sequences only. Part of the clones is absent; in the studies checked, under half of the shortfall reflects unresolved V genes, and no reason is known for the rest. Recorded for this sample are 35,000 to 55,000 clones; more than 70% of them occurred a single time. Roughly an eighth of the sample goes to the ten largest clones. Sequenced: peripheral blood. These receptors originate from a human donor in a cohort sampled during active COVID-19.

The rearrangement joins TRBV9 to TRBJ2-1; 10 nucleotides align to TRBD2. V was pared by 0 bases and J by 8 bases, with 8 bases of the junction left unmatched. Germline V CDR1 and CDR2: SGDLS, YYNGEE. The CDR3 is 16 amino acids. In nucleotides, the CDR3 is TGTGCCAGCAGCGTAGGAAGTAGCGGGGGGCACTATGAGCAGTTCTTC. Translation: CASSVGSSGGHYEQFF.

The chain links TRBV7-9 to TRBJ2-1, with D tentatively TRBD1 (5 bases). V was pared by 3 bases and J by 0 bases, with 9 bases between. The CDR3 loop spans 15 amino acids. Germline-derived CDR1 and CDR2 are SEHNR and FQNEAQ (reference sequence). The DNA of the CDR3 is TGTGCCAGCAGCTTGGGGCTGAGCTCCTACAATGAGCAGTTCTTC. Its protein is CASSLGLSSYNEQFF.

The gene calls are TRBV19 and TRBJ1-1, with a possible D match to TRBD1 (6 bases). CDR3 length: 14 residues. Trimming removed 4 bases from V and 0 bases from J, with 9 bases in between. Germline-derived CDR1 and CDR2 are LNHDA and SQIVND (reference sequence). The CDR3 sequence: CASSKTGMNTEAFF. As DNA, the CDR3 is TGTGCCAGTAGTAAAACAGGGATGAACACTGAAGCTTTCTTT.

The CDR3 here is CASSISRDREPTLAKNIQYF. The CDR3 coding sequence is TGTGCCAGCAGCATTAGTAGGGACAGGGAACCGACCCTAGCCAAAAACATTCAGTACTTC. V is TRBV7-9 and J is TRBJ2-4; 9 positions agree with TRBD1. CDR1 SEHNR and CDR2 FQNEAQ come from the germline V gene (reference sequence). Trimming removed 5 bases from V and 0 bases from J; junction bases left unmatched: 17. The CDR3 covers 20 residues.

The CDR3 region is CASSIDHRALLSTDTQYF. The CDR3 DNA follows: TGTGCCAGTAGTATAGACCACAGGGCCCTCCTTAGCACAGATACGCAGTATTTT. V usage is TRBV19 and J usage is TRBJ2-3; TRBD1 is a possible D gene (6 bases). Looked up from germline, CDR1 is LNHDA and CDR2 is SQIVND (reference sequence). Between the trimmed V and J ends, which lost 0 bases and 0 bases, there was a span of 16 bases. This CDR3 region has 18 residues.

The J gene is TRBJ2-3, the V gene TRBV7-2; the D gene is possibly TRBD1 (6 bases). Germline V lookup: CDR1 SGHTA, CDR2 FQGNSA. The CDR3 totals 16 residues. V was clipped by 6 bases and J by 3 bases, with 19 bases between them. As DNA, the CDR3 is TGTGCCAGCAGTCCCGGGACACTCGTTGGGACAGATACGCAGTATTTT. It codes for CASSPGTLVGTDTQYF.

The chain is built from TRBV12-5 and TRBJ1-5; 7 nucleotides match TRBD1. J lost 3 bases, V lost 6 bases, and 5 bases had no gene match. Per the germline V gene, CDR1 is LGHNT and CDR2 is FRNRAP. This CDR3 has 14 residues. Here the CDR3 reads CASGGDRLNQPQHF. The CDR3 nucleotides are TGTGCTAGTGGGGGGGACAGACTCAATCAGCCCCAGCATTTT.

V is TRBV4-3 and J is TRBJ2-1; perhaps TRBD2 as D (7 bases). CDR1 is LGHNA and CDR2 is YSLEER in the germline V gene. CDR3 length: 15 residues. The V gene lost 3 bases and the J gene lost 2 bases, with 11 bases spanning the gap. CDR3 protein: CASSQNGGPYNEQFF. The DNA of the CDR3 is TGCGCCAGCAGCCAGAACGGGGGGCCCTACAATGAGCAGTTCTTC.

The J gene is TRBJ1-2, the V gene TRBV11-1, with D hard to call. Germline values: CDR1 SGHAT, CDR2 FQDESV (reference sequence). The CDR3 sequence is 13 residues long. The V end was cut by 5 bases, the J end by 8 bases, with 15 bases between. The CDR3 sequence is CASSPRGGVGYTF. CDR3 bases: TGTGCCAGCAGCCCCCGCGGCGGGGTAGGCTACACCTTC. The full variable domain, with the rest looked up from reference TRBV11-1 and TRBJ1-2, is EAEVAQSPRYKITEKSQAVAFWCDPISGHATLYWYRQILGQGPELLVQFQDESVVDDSQLPKDRFSAERLKGVDSTLKIQPAELGDSAMYLCASSPRGGVGYTFGSGTRLTVV.

This rearrangement joins TRBV7-8 to TRBJ2-7; 9 nucleotides line up with TRBD2. The J segment lost 3 bases and the V segment lost 7 bases, leaving 4 bases of the junction unmatched. The CDR3 extends over 13 amino acids. Germline V gene sequence: CDR1 SGHVS, CDR2 FQNEAQ. The CDR3 loop is CASTQTSGYEQYF. CDR3 DNA: TGTGCCAGCACCCAGACTAGCGGCTACGAGCAGTACTTC.

This chain links TRBV2 with TRBJ1-1, with TRBD1 matching over 9 bases. J lost 1 base, V lost 3 bases, and 3 bases had no gene match. The germline V gene has CDR1 SNHLY and CDR2 FYNNEI. The CDR3 extends over 15 amino acids. The CDR3 bases are TGTGCCAGCAGTGACCCGGGACAGGGGAACACTGAAGCTTTCTTT. This sequence encodes CASSDPGQGNTEAFF.

This rearrangement joins TRBV5-5 to TRBJ1-1; 9 bases match TRBD1. CDR3 length equals 14 residues. The ends lost 2 bases at V and 2 bases at J; junction bases unmatched: 1. Germline V CDR1 and CDR2: SGHKS, YYEKEE (reference sequence). In nucleotides, the CDR3 is TGTGCCAGCAGCTTACAGGGGGCCAACACTGAAGCTTTCTTT. Protein product: CASSLQGANTEAFF.

The chain joins TRBV5-1 to TRBJ2-2; D may be TRBD2 (6 bases). The germline CDR1 and CDR2 sequences are SGHRS and YFSETQ. The CDR3 totals 16 residues. The V end lost 1 base, the J end lost 4 bases, and 14 bases lay between the germline ends. As DNA, the CDR3 is TGCGCCAGCAGCTTGCTTCTGGGGGGAGGCACCGGGGAGCTGTTTTTT. Amino acid sequence: CASSLLLGGGTGELFF.

The chain combines TRBV7-2 with TRBJ2-5; D is perhaps TRBD1 (6 bases). Trimming pared 5 bases from V and 4 bases from J, leaving 11 bases between. The CDR3 sequence is 13 residues long. Per the germline V gene, CDR1 is SGHTA and CDR2 is FQGNSA. CDR3 sequence (DNA): TGTGCCAGCAGCATTAGCAGGGGAGAGACCCAGTACTTC. It translates to CASSISRGETQYF.

The chain uses TRBV5-4 and TRBJ1-1; D uncertain. The CDR3 is 17 amino acids. With 0 bases removed from V and 0 bases from J, the gap between germline ends came to 15 bases. Germline CDR1 SGHNT, CDR2 YYREEE (reference sequence). The CDR3 DNA is TGTGCCAGCAGCTTGGGGGCCCCGACTACTCTGAACACTGAAGCTTTCTTT. Its translation is CASSLGAPTTLNTEAFF.

The genes are TRBV27 and TRBJ2-5; D gene unclear. This CDR3 spans 14 amino acids. V lost 3 bases and J 1 base, leaving 9 bases between the germline ends. Germline values: CDR1 MNHEY, CDR2 SMNVEV (reference sequence). The CDR3 DNA reads TGTGCCAGCAGTTTTGATGGCCTCCAAGAGACCCAGTACTTC. Protein product: CASSFDGLQETQYF.

This chain connects TRBV30 to TRBJ2-7, with TRBD1 matching over 7 bases. Germline V gene lookup returns CDR1 GTSNPN and CDR2 SVGIG (reference sequence). The CDR3 is made up of 13 amino acids. J was trimmed by 5 bases and V by 2 bases; bases with no gene match: 6. The CDR3 bases are TGTGCCTGGAGTACGGCAGGGGGAAACGAGCAGTACTTC. As protein: CAWSTAGGNEQYF. The whole variable domain, filled in from reference TRBV30 and TRBJ2-7, reads SQTIHQWPATLVQPVGSPLSLECTVEGTSNPNLYWYRQAAGRGLQLLFYSVGIGQISSEVPQNLSASRPQDRQFILSSKKLLLSDSGFYLCAWSTAGGNEQYFGPGTRLTVT.

V is TRBV27 and J is TRBJ1-2, with 7 bases aligning to TRBD1. Germline loops: CDR1 MNHEY, CDR2 SMNVEV (reference sequence). The CDR3 sequence is 11 residues long. V trimming: 8 bases; J trimming: 8 bases; junction bases outside the gene matches: 5. The CDR3 nucleotides are TGTGCCAGCGGAACAGGGGTAGGCTACACCTTC. As protein: CASGTGVGYTF.

This clone was observed a handful of times. The chain combines TRBV7-9 with TRBJ2-7; TRBD1 is a possible D gene (6 bases). CDR1 and CDR2 from the germline V gene are SEHNR and FQNEAQ (reference sequence). The CDR3 has 18 residues. V was shortened by 2 bases and J by 1 base, with 21 bases between the two germline ends. DNA of the CDR3: TGTGCCAGCAGCTTACAGCCGAGCCAGGGGTTACAGTCCTACGAGCAGTACTTC. Amino acid sequence: CASSLQPSQGLQSYEQYF.

Written as DNA, the CDR3 is TGTGCCAGTCAAAAACGGGGGAACAATGAGCAGTTCTTC. It yields the protein CASQKRGNNEQFF. The V and J genes are TRBV6-6 and TRBJ2-1; a weak D match, TRBD2 (6 bases). V shed 9 bases and J shed 5 bases, with 14 bases lying between them. Per the germline V gene, CDR1 is MNHNY and CDR2 is SVGAGI (reference sequence). The CDR3 has 13 residues.

This clone was detected a few times. V gene TRBV6-2 or TRBV6-3 combines with J gene TRBJ1-2; no definite D call. The CDR3 spans 13 residues. Germline assignment: CDR1 MNHEY and CDR2 SVGEGT. Trimming stripped 6 bases from V and 2 bases from J, with 10 bases between. The CDR3 sequence: CASSLGLNYGYTF. The CDR3 region has the DNA TGTGCCAGCAGCCTGGGCCTGAACTATGGCTACACCTTC.

In this sample, this clone turned up once. The chain recombines TRBV6-5 with TRBJ1-1; 9 nucleotides match TRBD1. V lost 6 bases to trimming and J lost 5 bases; unmatched junction nucleotides: 10. From germline, CDR1 is MNHEY and CDR2 SVGAGI. This CDR3 comprises 15 residues. CDR3 residues: CASRRPDRGVTEAFF. In DNA, the CDR3 is TGTGCCAGCAGAAGACCGGACAGGGGAGTAACTGAAGCTTTCTTT.

V gene TRBV24-1 combines with J gene TRBJ2-2; TRBD1 matches 11 bases. Looked up from germline, CDR1 is KGHDR and CDR2 is SFDVKD. The CDR3 contains 16 residues. The J segment lost 6 bases and the V segment lost 6 bases, leaving 8 bases of the junction unmatched. DNA for the CDR3: TGTGCCACCAGTACCTTTCGGACAGGGGGCTCCGGGGAGCTGTTTTTT. Protein sequence: CATSTFRTGGSGELFF.

The chain joins TRBV6-5 to TRBJ2-7; 7 nucleotides agree with TRBD1. CDR3 length: 14 residues. Germline assignment: CDR1 MNHEY and CDR2 SVGAGI. V lost 5 bases and J lost 4; bases outside the gene matches: 8. Written as DNA, the CDR3 is TGTGCCAGCAGTCTGTACCGGGACAGTTACGAGCAGTACTTC. Amino acids: CASSLYRDSYEQYF.

The V and J genes are TRBV24-1 and TRBJ1-5, with a possible D match to TRBD1 (6 bases). The CDR3 sequence is 15 residues long. Deletions cut 3 bases from V and 7 bases from J, with 15 bases between. The germline gives CDR1 KGHDR, CDR2 SFDVKD. The CDR3 DNA reads TGTGCCACCAGTGATACGAACCCGGGACACCAGCCCCAGCATTTT. Translated: CATSDTNPGHQPQHF.